Following are 15 T cell receptor beta chains from one sample sequenced in a study of blood T cell repertoires in COVID-19. The repertoire was sequenced with immunoSEQ multiplex PCR; TCRdb's copy has only in-frame clones and lacks some. The table includes around 200,000 clones, approximately 81% detected once. Sequencing was performed on peripheral blood. These receptors were taken from a person aged 65 to 85 with COVID-19, enrolled during active disease.

The chain uses TRBV19 and TRBJ2-7; TRBD2 might be the D (6 bases). V was clipped by 0 bases and J by 3 bases, with 15 bases between them. CDR1 and CDR2 from the germline V gene are LNHDA and SQIVND (reference sequence). The CDR3 runs 16 residues. This chain's CDR3 is CASSIDGTLGFYEQYF. The CDR3 DNA reads TGTGCCAGTAGTATAGACGGGACTCTGGGATTCTACGAGCAGTACTTC.

The V gene is TRBV20-1, the J gene TRBJ2-5; D gene uncertain. This CDR3 comprises 13 residues. Germline CDR1 reads DFQATT; CDR2 reads SNEGSKA (reference sequence). Trimming stripped 3 bases from V and 0 bases from J, with 8 bases between. CDR3 DNA: TGCAGTGCTAGTTTTTCATACCAAGAGACCCAGTACTTC. It is translated as CSASFSYQETQYF.

The V call is TRBV7-2, the J call TRBJ2-1; tentative D call: TRBD2 (6 bases). Germline V CDR1 and CDR2: SGHTA, FQGNSA. The CDR3 loop spans 17 amino acids. V dropped 4 bases and J dropped 3 bases, with 19 bases sitting between them. Here the CDR3 DNA reads TGTGCCAGCAGCTCGGGTTTCGGGGGAGTGAGCTACAATGAGCAGTTCTTC. This codes for CASSSGFGGVSYNEQFF.

The chain uses TRBV28 and TRBJ2-7; TRBD1 matches at 7 bases. Per the germline V gene, CDR1 is MDHEN and CDR2 is SYDVKM. V was clipped by 6 bases and J by 2 bases; unmatched bases: 7. The CDR3 runs to 14 residues. This chain's CDR3 is CASRPLQGAYEQYF. In nucleotides, the CDR3 is TGTGCCAGCAGACCTCTCCAGGGGGCCTACGAGCAGTACTTC.

This clone was detected only a few times. This sequence joins TRBV27 and TRBJ2-7, with a possible D match to TRBD2 (7 bases). Trimming removed 7 bases at V and 3 bases at J, with 16 bases between. This CDR3 has 14 amino acids. In germline, CDR1 is MNHEY, CDR2 SMNVEV (reference sequence). CDR3 nucleotides: TGTGCCAGCACCCCCCGAGGGGGGGGCTACGAGCAGTACTTC. This sequence encodes CASTPRGGGYEQYF.

CDR3 DNA: TGTGCCAGCAGCTTAGATGGGACAGGGTACCGCTCACCCCTCCACTTT. It yields the protein CASSLDGTGYRSPLHF. This sequence joins TRBV7-2 and TRBJ1-6; TRBD1 agrees at 9 bases. The trim removed 1 base at V and 10 bases at J, leaving 8 bases unmatched. The CDR3 runs to 16 residues. Germline values: CDR1 SGHTA, CDR2 FQGNSA.

The chain couples TRBV3-1 (or the pseudogene TRBV3-2) to TRBJ2-1, with TRBD2 matching over 8 bases. This CDR3 is built from 15 residues. V was clipped by 0 bases and J by 2 bases; unmatched bases: 0. Germline lookup yields CDR1 LGHDT and CDR2 YNNKEL (reference sequence). Here the CDR3 reads CASSQDGRAYNEQFF. CDR3 coding DNA: TGTGCCAGCAGCCAAGACGGGAGGGCCTACAATGAGCAGTTCTTC.

V is TRBV28 and J is TRBJ1-2; 8 nucleotides agree with TRBD1. The CDR3 contains 13 residues. Germline CDR1 reads MDHEN; CDR2 reads SYDVKM. J was trimmed by 4 bases and V by 8 bases; bases with no gene match: 6. The CDR3 loop reads CASRGQDLYGYTF. The CDR3 bases are TGTGCCAGCCGGGGACAGGACCTCTATGGCTACACCTTC.

This rearrangement joins TRBV7-2 to TRBJ1-2; 8 nucleotides agree with TRBD1. CDR3 size: 16 residues. Germline V gene lookup returns CDR1 SGHTA and CDR2 FQGNSA. V shed 1 base and J 0 bases; nucleotides not matched to a gene: 4. The CDR3 nucleotides are TGTGCCAGCAGCTTAGGGACAGGGCCACCTAACTATGGCTACACCTTC. Residues: CASSLGTGPPNYGYTF.

This clone has just a few counts. Written as DNA, the CDR3 is TGTGCCAGCAGCGCCCAGGGGGTACAGGCTACGCAGTATTTT. It specifies CASSAQGVQATQYF. The chain joins TRBV11-3 to TRBJ2-3, with 7 bases that match TRBD1. The CDR3 is 14 residues long. Germline values: CDR1 SGHNT, CDR2 YENEEA. The ends lost 5 bases at V and 8 bases at J; junction bases unmatched: 10.

This chain links TRBV9 with TRBJ2-5, with 7 bases identical to TRBD2. Germline V gives CDR1 SGDLS, CDR2 YYNGEE. The V segment lost 3 bases and the J segment 5 bases; nucleotides outside the gene matches: 7. The CDR3 loop spans 14 amino acids. The CDR3 DNA follows: TGTGCCAGCAGCGAAGACGGGGGGAGGGAGACCCAGTACTTC. It is translated as CASSEDGGRETQYF.

V usage is TRBV3-1 (or the pseudogene TRBV3-2) and J usage is TRBJ2-4; D is possibly TRBD1 (5 bases). Germline CDR1 and CDR2: LGHDT and YNNKEL (reference sequence). CDR3 length: 15 amino acids. Trimming took off 4 bases at V and 7 bases at J, with 17 bases between the two ends. The CDR3 is CASSRGAGIDNIQYF. CDR3 nucleotide sequence: TGTGCCAGCAGCCGTGGCGCAGGGATCGATAACATTCAGTACTTC.

The rearrangement joins TRBV11-2 to TRBJ2-7, with D unclear. CDR3 length: 13 residues. Germline-derived CDR1 and CDR2 are SGHAT and FQNNGV. Trimming removed 0 bases from V and 3 bases from J, with 6 bases in between. The CDR3 loop is CASSLDSIYEQYF. CDR3 in DNA: TGTGCCAGCAGCTTAGATTCTATCTACGAGCAGTACTTC.

The genes are TRBV21-1 and TRBJ1-5. TRBV21-1 is reported as a pseudogene. The CDR3 is 16 amino acids. CDR3 protein: CASPYGEPPSNQPQHF. The CDR3 region has the DNA TGTGCCAGCCCCTACGGAGAACCCCCTAGCAATCAGCCCCAGCATTTT.

This clone was seen only once. The rearrangement links TRBV9 to TRBJ1-3, with 10 bases matching TRBD1. This CDR3 region has 16 residues. V lost 3 bases, J lost 0 bases, and 3 bases stayed unmatched. The germline gives CDR1 SGDLS, CDR2 YYNGEE. Here the CDR3 reads CASSEGQGFSGNTIYF. The CDR3 DNA follows: TGTGCCAGCAGCGAGGGACAGGGGTTCTCTGGAAACACCATATATTTT.